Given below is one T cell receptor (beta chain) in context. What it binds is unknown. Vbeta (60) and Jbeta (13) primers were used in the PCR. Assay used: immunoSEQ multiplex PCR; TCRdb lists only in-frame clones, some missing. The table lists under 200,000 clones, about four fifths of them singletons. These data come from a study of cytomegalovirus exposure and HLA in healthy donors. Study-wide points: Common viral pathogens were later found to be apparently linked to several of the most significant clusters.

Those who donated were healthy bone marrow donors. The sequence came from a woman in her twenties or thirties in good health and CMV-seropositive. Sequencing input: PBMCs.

This chain's CDR3 is CASTFGAGQGTDTQYF. Written as DNA, the CDR3 is TGTGCCAGCACTTTTGGGGCGGGACAGGGAACAGATACGCAGTATTTT. The gene calls are TRBV28 and TRBJ2-3; TRBD1 agrees at 9 bases. The germline V gene encodes CDR1 MDHEN and CDR2 SYDVKM. This CDR3 comprises 16 residues. With 7 bases clipped from V and 3 bases from J, the junction kept 11 bases outside the gene matches.